The 25 T cell receptor beta chains below were found in one sample sequenced in a study of cytomegalovirus exposure and HLA in healthy donors. The protocol was immunoSEQ multiplex PCR, while the TCRdb copy is restricted to in-frame clones and leaves out a portion. This table holds under 150,000 clones, approximately 90% found once. The sample taken for sequencing was PBMCs. The receptors originated from a man aged 18-30 years in good health and CMV-seronegative.

The chain carries TRBV29-1 and TRBJ1-2, with TRBD1 identical over 8 bases. Losses at the gene ends were 7 bases for V and 4 bases for J; bases not matched to a gene: 8. CDR3 length equals 13 residues. Germline-derived CDR1 and CDR2 are SQVTM and ANQGSEA. In nucleotides, the CDR3 is TGCAGCGCCACGACAGGGGTAGGCTATGGCTACACCTTC. Its translation: CSATTGVGYGYTF.

The V gene is TRBV5-1, the J gene TRBJ2-1, with D possibly matching TRBD2 (6 bases). The V gene's germline CDR1 is SGHRS and CDR2 YFSETQ. The CDR3 sequence is 17 residues long. V was cut by 4 bases and J by 4 bases, with 21 bases left in between. CDR3 coding DNA: TGCGCCAGCAGCCCGAAATTTTTGGGGGGACCTTACAATGAGCAGTTCTTC. This codes for CASSPKFLGGPYNEQFF.

The chain employs TRBV29-1 and TRBJ1-2, with 7 bases aligning to TRBD1. The junction had 15 bases not matched to a gene; V was cut back by 6 bases and J by 8 bases. The germline CDR1 and CDR2 sequences are SQVTM and ANQGSEA. This CDR3 spans 14 amino acids. CDR3 protein: CSVPDQSRGQGYTF. CDR3 nucleotide sequence: TGCAGCGTCCCCGATCAGAGTCGGGGACAGGGCTACACCTTC.

V usage is TRBV5-6 and J usage is TRBJ2-7; D possibly corresponds to TRBD1 (6 bases). Trimming pared 3 bases from V and 8 bases from J, leaving 21 bases between. The length of the CDR3 is 15 residues. Germline values: CDR1 SGHDT, CDR2 YYEEEE. CDR3: CASSSMGHTTFQQYV. CDR3 DNA sequence: TGTGCCAGCAGCTCAATGGGACATACCACTTTTCAGCAGTACGTC.

This clone has a handful of counts. This chain joins TRBV10-2 and TRBJ1-3; D ambiguous. With 9 bases removed from V and 3 bases from J, the gap between germline ends came to 15 bases. This CDR3 has 14 residues. Germline CDR1 is WSHSY and CDR2 is SAAADI. CDR3 coding DNA: TGCGCCAGTGGGAGAGGGCTAGATGGAAACACCATATATTTT. Encoded protein: CASGRGLDGNTIYF.

This clone was observed a single time. CDR3 region: CASSLEQGANQPQHF. CDR3 in DNA: TGTGCCAGCAGCTTGGAACAGGGGGCCAATCAGCCCCAGCATTTT. The chain combines TRBV5-8 with TRBJ1-5, with TRBD1 matching 9 bases. V lost 0 bases and J lost 3; bases outside the gene matches: 1. Per germline, CDR1 SGHTS and CDR2 YDEGEE. The CDR3 contains 15 residues.

This sequence joins TRBV13 and TRBJ2-3, with 8 bases matching TRBD1. V shed 6 bases and J 3 bases; nucleotides not matched to a gene: 8. Germline CDR1 and CDR2: PRHDT and FYEKMQ (reference sequence). The CDR3 length is 15 residues. The CDR3 loop reads CASRPQGGSTDTQYF. CDR3 DNA sequence: TGTGCCAGCAGACCACAGGGGGGAAGTACAGATACGCAGTATTTT.

The chain couples TRBV11-3 to TRBJ1-1, with 9 bases aligning to TRBD1. CDR3 length equals 14 residues. Germline CDR1 is SGHNT and CDR2 is YENEEA. The junction had 4 bases not matched to a gene; V was cut back by 7 bases and J by 1 base. In DNA, the CDR3 is TGTGCCAGCAACCCGGACAGGGGGAACACTGAAGCTTTCTTT. It is translated as CASNPDRGNTEAFF.

The V and J genes are TRBV2 and TRBJ2-7, with D maybe TRBD2 (6 bases). The germline gives CDR1 SNHLY, CDR2 FYNNEI. V gave up 1 base and J gave up 4 bases, with 11 bases separating them. The CDR3 is made up of 14 amino acids. Here the CDR3 reads CASSEGGGVYEQYF. Written as DNA, the CDR3 is TGTGCCAGCAGTGAAGGGGGAGGAGTATACGAGCAGTACTTC.

The CDR3 spells CAWSTGGRGTEAFF. CDR3 DNA sequence: TGTGCCTGGAGTACTGGGGGAAGGGGGACTGAAGCTTTCTTT. The V gene is TRBV30, the J gene TRBJ1-1; a weak D match, TRBD1 (6 bases). The germline CDR1 and CDR2 sequences are GTSNPN and SVGIG (reference sequence). This CDR3 region has 14 residues. The V gene lost 2 bases and the J gene lost 5 bases, with 15 bases spanning the gap.

The rearrangement joins TRBV18 to TRBJ2-7, with 7 bases identical to TRBD1. Germline V gives CDR1 KGHSH, CDR2 LQKENI. The CDR3 spans 13 residues. J lost 3 bases, V lost 4 bases, and 3 bases had no gene match. Here the CDR3 reads CASSQGAGYEQYF. CDR3 nucleotide sequence: TGTGCCAGCTCACAGGGGGCGGGCTACGAGCAGTACTTC.

This clone was detected only once. The chain carries TRBV18 and TRBJ1-4, with 7 nucleotides matching TRBD1. Trimming removed 6 bases from V and 3 bases from J; junction bases left unmatched: 4. Per the germline V gene, CDR1 is KGHSH and CDR2 is LQKENI. This CDR3 contains 14 residues. In DNA form, the CDR3 reads TGTGCCAGCTCGCTGGGACAGTCTAATGAAAAACTGTTTTTT. Translation gives CASSLGQSNEKLFF.

This chain connects TRBV30 to TRBJ2-3; TRBD1 aligns across 8 bases. CDR3 length: 15 residues. The V gene's germline CDR1 is GTSNPN and CDR2 SVGIG (reference sequence). The V and J ends lost 3 bases and 4 bases, in that order; junction bases with no gene match: 9. The CDR3 DNA reads TGTGCCTGGAGCTTACAGGGGGAAACACCAGATACGCAGTATTTT. It yields the protein CAWSLQGETPDTQYF. The whole variable domain, remainder taken from reference TRBV30 and TRBJ2-3, is SQTIHQWPATLVQPVGSPLSLECTVEGTSNPNLYWYRQAAGRGLQLLFYSVGIGQISSEVPQNLSASRPQDRQFILSSKKLLLSDSGFYLCAWSLQGETPDTQYFGPGTRLTVL.

By frequency in the sample, this clone is medium-sized (0.01 to 0.1%). This chain uses TRBV4-1 with TRBJ2-5, with D perhaps matching TRBD2 (6 bases). Germline V CDR1 and CDR2: MGHRA, YSYEKL. CDR3 length equals 13 residues. V dropped 7 bases and J dropped 2 bases, with 11 bases sitting between them. CDR3 loop: CASTGAGQETQYF. CDR3 in DNA: TGCGCCAGCACCGGTGCGGGGCAAGAGACCCAGTACTTC.

This chain joins TRBV7-9 and TRBJ1-2; tentative D call: TRBD1 (6 bases). The CDR3 is 19 residues long. Germline V gene sequence: CDR1 SEHNR, CDR2 FQNEAQ (reference sequence). Deletions cut 2 bases from V and 2 bases from J, with 24 bases between. CDR3 region: CASSLQGPSPGVTNYGYTF. CDR3 DNA: TGTGCCAGCAGCTTACAGGGCCCTTCCCCAGGGGTTACCAACTATGGCTACACCTTC.

The chain joins TRBV11-1 to TRBJ2-7, with 7 bases aligning to TRBD1. The CDR3 sequence is 13 residues long. Germline CDR1 SGHAT, CDR2 FQDESV (reference sequence). Trimming removed 5 bases from V and 0 bases from J; junction bases left unmatched: 1. For the CDR3, the DNA is TGTGCCAGCAGCAGGGACAGCTCCTACGAGCAGTACTTC. It translates to CASSRDSSYEQYF.

This sequence joins TRBV11-2 and TRBJ2-2, with D possibly TRBD2 on 5 matching bases. The CDR3 spans 17 residues. Trimming left V 3 bases short and J 3 bases short, with 17 bases between. CDR1 is SGHAT and CDR2 is FQNNGV in the germline V gene. CDR3 in DNA: TGTGCCAGCAGCTTCGCGTCGGACTGGGCGGACACCGGGGAGCTGTTTTTT. It translates to CASSFASDWADTGELFF.

This clone was picked up one time. CDR3 loop: CASRSDYEQYV. The CDR3 DNA follows: TGTGCCTCCCGTTCCGACTACGAGCAGTACGTC. This chain joins TRBV6-6 and TRBJ2-7; D gene uncertain. Trimming stripped 11 bases from V and 3 bases from J, with 11 bases between. Germline V gene sequence: CDR1 MNHNY, CDR2 SVGAGI (reference sequence). CDR3 length: 11 amino acids.

The chain uses TRBV9 and TRBJ2-2; 7 bases are shared with TRBD1. The ends lost 4 bases at V and 4 bases at J; junction bases unmatched: 13. The CDR3 consists of 17 residues. Germline CDR1 and CDR2: SGDLS and YYNGEE. The DNA for the CDR3 is TGTGCCAGCAGCTCCCCAGCTGGTGGACAGGCCACCGGGGAGCTGTTTTTT. It codes for CASSSPAGGQATGELFF. Variable domain in full (rest from reference TRBV9 and TRBJ2-2): DSGVTQTPKHLITATGQRVTLRCSPRSGDLSVYWYQQSLDQGLQFLIQYYNGEERAKGNILERFSAQQFPDLHSELNLSSLELGDSALYFCASSSPAGGQATGELFFGEGSRLTVL.

The rearrangement links TRBV29-1 to TRBJ2-3, with D tentatively TRBD2 (6 bases). The CDR3 loop spans 15 amino acids. Trimming took 2 bases from V and 6 from J, leaving 18 bases between them. Looked up from germline, CDR1 is SQVTM and CDR2 is ANQGSEA. The CDR3: CSVERVGGNGDTQYF. The DNA for the CDR3 is TGCAGCGTTGAAAGGGTTGGCGGGAATGGCGATACGCAGTATTTT.

The CDR3 protein is CASSLVMGLHTDTQYF. The CDR3 DNA reads as TGTGCCAGCAGCTTAGTGATGGGGCTACACACAGATACGCAGTATTTT. V gene TRBV7-8 combines with J gene TRBJ2-3; a possible D gene is TRBD1 (5 bases). The V gene lost 1 base and the J gene lost 2 bases, with 13 bases spanning the gap. Germline assignment: CDR1 SGHVS and CDR2 FQNEAQ. The CDR3 sequence is 16 residues long.

This chain links TRBV10-1 with TRBJ2-5, with D possibly matching TRBD1 (6 bases). The V gene's germline CDR1 is WNHNN and CDR2 SYGVQD (reference sequence). Trimming took off 2 bases at V and 4 bases at J, with 8 bases between the two ends. CDR3 length: 13 residues. The DNA of the CDR3 is TGCGCCAGCAGTGAGACAGGGCGAGAGACCCAGTACTTC. This sequence encodes CASSETGRETQYF.

The chain couples TRBV18 to TRBJ1-4, with 8 bases that match TRBD1. J was trimmed by 8 bases and V by 6 bases; bases with no gene match: 14. CDR1 is KGHSH and CDR2 is LQKENI in the germline V gene. The CDR3 has 16 residues. In DNA, the CDR3 is TGTGCCAGCTCCCTCAGATGGGACAGGCCGACCGAAAAACTGTTTTTT. It yields the protein CASSLRWDRPTEKLFF.

The V gene is TRBV29-1, the J gene TRBJ2-2; TRBD2 agrees at 12 bases. Trimming took 5 bases from V and 4 from J; bases not matched to a gene: 8. This CDR3 has 16 amino acids. Germline V gene data show CDR1 as SQVTM and CDR2 as ANQGSEA. CDR3 region: CSVYELAGGGTGELFF. The CDR3 region has the DNA TGCAGCGTTTATGAACTAGCGGGAGGTGGCACCGGGGAGCTGTTTTTT.

The chain carries TRBV29-1 and TRBJ2-7; the D gene is possibly TRBD2 (6 bases). V lost 4 bases and J lost 7, with 14 bases in between. This CDR3 has 12 residues. Germline CDR1 SQVTM, CDR2 ANQGSEA. The CDR3 nucleotides read TGCAGCGTTGGACTAGAGCTCGGGGAGCAGTACTTC. Translated, it gives CSVGLELGEQYF.